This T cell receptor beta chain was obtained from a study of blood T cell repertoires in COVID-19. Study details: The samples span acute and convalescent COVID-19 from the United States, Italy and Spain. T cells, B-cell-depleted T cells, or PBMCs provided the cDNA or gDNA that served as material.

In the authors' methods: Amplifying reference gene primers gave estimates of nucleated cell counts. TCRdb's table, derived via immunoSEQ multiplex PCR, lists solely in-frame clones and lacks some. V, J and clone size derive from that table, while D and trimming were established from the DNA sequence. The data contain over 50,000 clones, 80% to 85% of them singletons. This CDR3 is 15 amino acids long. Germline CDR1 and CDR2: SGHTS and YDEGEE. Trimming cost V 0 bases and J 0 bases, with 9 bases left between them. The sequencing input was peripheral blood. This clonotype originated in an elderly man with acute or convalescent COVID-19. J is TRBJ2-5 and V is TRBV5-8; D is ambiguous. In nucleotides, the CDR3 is TGTGCCAGCAGCTTGGAGGTAGCATACCAAGAGACCCAGTACTTC. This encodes CASSLEVAYQETQYF.